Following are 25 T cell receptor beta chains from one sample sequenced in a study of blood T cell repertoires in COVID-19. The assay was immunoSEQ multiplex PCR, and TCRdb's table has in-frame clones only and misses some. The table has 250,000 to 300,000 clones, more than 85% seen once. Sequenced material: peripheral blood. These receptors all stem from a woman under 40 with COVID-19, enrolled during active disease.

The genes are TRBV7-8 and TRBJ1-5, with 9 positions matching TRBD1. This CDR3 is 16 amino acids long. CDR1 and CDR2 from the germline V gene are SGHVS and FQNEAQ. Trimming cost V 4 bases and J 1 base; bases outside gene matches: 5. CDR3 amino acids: CASSSRDRASNQPQHF. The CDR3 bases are TGTGCCAGCAGCTCCCGGGACAGGGCAAGCAATCAGCCCCAGCATTTT.

The chain's CDR3 is CASSVGQGNYGYTF. The DNA of the CDR3 is TGTGCCAGCAGCGTAGGACAGGGTAACTATGGCTACACCTTC. The V gene is TRBV9, the J gene TRBJ1-2; 7 bases are shared with TRBD1. The CDR3 is 14 residues long. Germline lookup yields CDR1 SGDLS and CDR2 YYNGEE. V dropped 0 bases and J dropped 1; count of bases not matched to a gene: 0.

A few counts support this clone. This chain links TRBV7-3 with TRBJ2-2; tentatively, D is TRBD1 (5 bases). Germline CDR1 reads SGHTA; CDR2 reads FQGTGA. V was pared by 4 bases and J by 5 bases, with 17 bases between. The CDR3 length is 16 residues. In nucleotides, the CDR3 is TGTGCCAGCAGCTCCTCCTCGTTCAGGGATACCGGGGAGCTGTTTTTT. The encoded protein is CASSSSSFRDTGELFF.

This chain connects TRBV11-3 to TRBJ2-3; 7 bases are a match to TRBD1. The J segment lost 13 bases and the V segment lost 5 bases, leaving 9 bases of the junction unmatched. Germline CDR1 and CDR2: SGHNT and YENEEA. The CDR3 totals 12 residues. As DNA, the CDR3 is TGTGCCAGCAGCCCAAGGACAGGTCGGAAGTATTTT. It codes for CASSPRTGRKYF.

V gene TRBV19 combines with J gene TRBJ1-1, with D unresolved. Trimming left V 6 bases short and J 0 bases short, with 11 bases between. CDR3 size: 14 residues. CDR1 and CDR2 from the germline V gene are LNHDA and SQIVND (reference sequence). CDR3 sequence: CASSFSFMNTEAFF. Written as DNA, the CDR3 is TGTGCCAGTAGCTTCTCGTTTATGAACACTGAAGCTTTCTTT.

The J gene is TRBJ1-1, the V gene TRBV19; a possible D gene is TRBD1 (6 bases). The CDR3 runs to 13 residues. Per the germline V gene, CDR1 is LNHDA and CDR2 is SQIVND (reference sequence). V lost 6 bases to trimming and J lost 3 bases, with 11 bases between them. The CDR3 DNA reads TGTGCCAGTAGGTCAGGGGATTACACTGAAGCTTTCTTT. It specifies CASRSGDYTEAFF.

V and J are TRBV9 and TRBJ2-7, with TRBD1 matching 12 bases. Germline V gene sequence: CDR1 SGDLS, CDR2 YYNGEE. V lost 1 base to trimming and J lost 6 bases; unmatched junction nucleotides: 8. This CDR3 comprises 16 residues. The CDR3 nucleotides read TGTGCCAGCAGCGTATTGGGACAGGGGGCGATAAGCGAGCAGTACTTC. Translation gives CASSVLGQGAISEQYF.

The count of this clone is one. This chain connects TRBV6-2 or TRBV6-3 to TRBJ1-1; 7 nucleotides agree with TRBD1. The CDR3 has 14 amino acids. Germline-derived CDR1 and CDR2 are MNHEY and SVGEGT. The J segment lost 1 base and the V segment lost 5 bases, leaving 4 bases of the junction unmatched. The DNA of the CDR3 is TGTGCCAGCAGTAACCGACAGGGGAACACTGAAGCTTTCTTT. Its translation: CASSNRQGNTEAFF.

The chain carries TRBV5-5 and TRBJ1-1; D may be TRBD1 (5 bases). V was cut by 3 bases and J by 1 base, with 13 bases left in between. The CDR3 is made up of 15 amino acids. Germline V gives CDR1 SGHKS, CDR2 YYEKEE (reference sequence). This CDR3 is CASSSDSSKNTEAFF. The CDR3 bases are TGTGCCAGCAGCTCAGACAGCTCTAAGAACACTGAAGCTTTCTTT.

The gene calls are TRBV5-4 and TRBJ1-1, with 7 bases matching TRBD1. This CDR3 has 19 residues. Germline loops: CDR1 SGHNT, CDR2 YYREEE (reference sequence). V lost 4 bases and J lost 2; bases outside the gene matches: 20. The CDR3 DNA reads TGTGCCAGCAGCCTTTATCTCGGCGCTCAGACAGGGTTTAACACTGAAGCTTTCTTT. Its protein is CASSLYLGAQTGFNTEAFF.

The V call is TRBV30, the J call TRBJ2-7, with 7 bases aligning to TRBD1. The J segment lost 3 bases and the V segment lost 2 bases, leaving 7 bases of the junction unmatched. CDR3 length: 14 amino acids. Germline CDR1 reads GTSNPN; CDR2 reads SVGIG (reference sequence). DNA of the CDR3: TGTGCCTGGAGTCCGGGACAGTCAATCTACGAGCAGTACTTC. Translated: CAWSPGQSIYEQYF.

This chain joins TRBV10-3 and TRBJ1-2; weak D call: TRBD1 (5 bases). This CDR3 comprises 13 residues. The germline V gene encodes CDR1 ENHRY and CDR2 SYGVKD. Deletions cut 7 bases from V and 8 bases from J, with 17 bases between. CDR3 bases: TGTGCCATCATGGACGAAGCAGGGCGAGGCTACACCTTC. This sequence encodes CAIMDEAGRGYTF.

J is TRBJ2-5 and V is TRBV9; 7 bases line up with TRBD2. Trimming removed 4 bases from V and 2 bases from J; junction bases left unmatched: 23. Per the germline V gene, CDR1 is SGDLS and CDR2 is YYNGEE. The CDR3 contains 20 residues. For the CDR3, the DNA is TGTGCCAGCAGCTCAGCGGGGACCCTAGGCGGGGTAGGGAGGCAAGAGACCCAGTACTTC. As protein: CASSSAGTLGGVGRQETQYF. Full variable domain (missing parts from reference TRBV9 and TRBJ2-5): DSGVTQTPKHLITATGQRVTLRCSPRSGDLSVYWYQQSLDQGLQFLIQYYNGEERAKGNILERFSAQQFPDLHSELNLSSLELGDSALYFCASSSAGTLGGVGRQETQYFGPGTRLLVL.

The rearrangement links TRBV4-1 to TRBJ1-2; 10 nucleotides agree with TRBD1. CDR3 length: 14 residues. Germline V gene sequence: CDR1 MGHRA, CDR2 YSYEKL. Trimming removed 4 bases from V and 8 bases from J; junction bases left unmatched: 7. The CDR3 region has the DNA TGCGCCAGCAGCCCGGGACAGGGGCAGGGCGGCTACACCTTC. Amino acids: CASSPGQGQGGYTF.

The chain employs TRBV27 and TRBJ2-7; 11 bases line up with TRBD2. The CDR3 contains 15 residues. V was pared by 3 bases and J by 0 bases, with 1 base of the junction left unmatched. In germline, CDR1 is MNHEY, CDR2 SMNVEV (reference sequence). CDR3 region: CASSFGTSGSYEQYF. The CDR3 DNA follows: TGTGCCAGCAGTTTCGGGACTAGCGGCTCCTACGAGCAGTACTTC.

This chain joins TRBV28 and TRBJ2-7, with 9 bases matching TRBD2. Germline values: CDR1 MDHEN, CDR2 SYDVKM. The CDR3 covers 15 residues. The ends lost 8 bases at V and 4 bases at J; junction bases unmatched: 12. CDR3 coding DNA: TGTGCCAGCCTGGGCGGGCTAGCGGGACGGTACGAGCAGTACTTC. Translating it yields CASLGGLAGRYEQYF. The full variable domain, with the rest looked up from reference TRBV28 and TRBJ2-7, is DVKVTQSSRYLVKRTGEKVFLECVQDMDHENMFWYRQDPGLGLRLIYFSYDVKMKEKGDIPEGYSVSREKKERFSLILESASTNQTSMYLCASLGGLAGRYEQYFGPGTRLTVT.

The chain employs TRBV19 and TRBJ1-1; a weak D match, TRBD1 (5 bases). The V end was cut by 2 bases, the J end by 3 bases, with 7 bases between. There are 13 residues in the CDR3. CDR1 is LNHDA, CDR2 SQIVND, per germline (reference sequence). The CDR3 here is CASSIIGDTEAFF. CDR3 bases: TGTGCCAGTAGTATAATAGGGGACACTGAAGCTTTCTTT.

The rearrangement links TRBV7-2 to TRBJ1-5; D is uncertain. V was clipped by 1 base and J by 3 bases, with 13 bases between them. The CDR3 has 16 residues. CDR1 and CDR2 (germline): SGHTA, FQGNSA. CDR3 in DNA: TGTGCCAGCAGCTTAGTGGGTTGGAGCCCCAATCAGCCCCAGCATTTT. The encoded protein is CASSLVGWSPNQPQHF.

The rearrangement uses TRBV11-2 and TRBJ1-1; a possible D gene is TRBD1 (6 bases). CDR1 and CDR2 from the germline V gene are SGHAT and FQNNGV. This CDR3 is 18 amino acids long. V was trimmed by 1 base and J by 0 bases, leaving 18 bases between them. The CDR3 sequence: CASSLVTGLTRMNTEAFF. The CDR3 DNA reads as TGTGCCAGCAGCTTAGTGACAGGTCTTACCCGAATGAACACTGAAGCTTTCTTT. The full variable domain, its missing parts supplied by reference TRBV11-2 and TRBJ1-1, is EAGVAQSPRYKIIEKRQSVAFWCNPISGHATLYWYQQILGQGPKLLIQFQNNGVVDDSQLPKDRFSAERLKGVDSTLKIQPAKLEDSAVYLCASSLVTGLTRMNTEAFFGQGTRLTVV.

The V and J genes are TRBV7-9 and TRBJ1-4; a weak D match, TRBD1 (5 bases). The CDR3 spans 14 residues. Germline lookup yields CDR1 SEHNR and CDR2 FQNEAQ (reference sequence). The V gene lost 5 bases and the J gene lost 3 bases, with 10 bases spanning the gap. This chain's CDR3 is CASSLGRANEKLFF. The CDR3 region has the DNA TGTGCCAGCAGCCTCGGCAGGGCTAATGAAAAACTGTTTTTT.

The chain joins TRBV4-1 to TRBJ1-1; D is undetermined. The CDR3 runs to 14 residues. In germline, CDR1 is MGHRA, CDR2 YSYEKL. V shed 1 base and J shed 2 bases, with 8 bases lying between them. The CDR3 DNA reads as TGCGCCAGCAGCCAAGGGCTGGCCAACACTGAAGCTTTCTTT. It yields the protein CASSQGLANTEAFF.

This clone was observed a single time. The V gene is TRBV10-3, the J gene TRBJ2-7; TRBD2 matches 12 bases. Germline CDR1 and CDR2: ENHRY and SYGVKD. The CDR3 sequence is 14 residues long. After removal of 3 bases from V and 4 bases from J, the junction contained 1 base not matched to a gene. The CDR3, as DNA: TGTGCCATCAGTGAACTAGCGGGAGGTTACGAGCAGTACTTC. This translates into CAISELAGGYEQYF.

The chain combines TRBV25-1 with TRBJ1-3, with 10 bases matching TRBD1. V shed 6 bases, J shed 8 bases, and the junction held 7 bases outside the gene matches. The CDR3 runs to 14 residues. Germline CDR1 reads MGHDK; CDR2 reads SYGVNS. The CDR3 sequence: CASSAGTGVYTIYF. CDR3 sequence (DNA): TGTGCCAGCAGCGCCGGGACAGGGGTATACACCATATATTTT.

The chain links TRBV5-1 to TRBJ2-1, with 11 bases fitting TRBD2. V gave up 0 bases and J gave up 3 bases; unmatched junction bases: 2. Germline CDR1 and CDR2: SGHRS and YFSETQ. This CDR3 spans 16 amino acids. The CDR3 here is CASSLAGTSGYNEQFF. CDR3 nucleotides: TGCGCCAGCAGCTTGGCCGGGACTAGCGGCTACAATGAGCAGTTCTTC.

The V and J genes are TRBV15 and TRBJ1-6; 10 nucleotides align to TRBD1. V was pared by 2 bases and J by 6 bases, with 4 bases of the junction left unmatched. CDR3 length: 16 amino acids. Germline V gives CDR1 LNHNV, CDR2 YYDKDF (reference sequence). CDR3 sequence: CATSRSGTGVNSPLHF. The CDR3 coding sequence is TGTGCCACCAGCAGATCCGGGACAGGGGTTAATTCACCCCTCCACTTT.